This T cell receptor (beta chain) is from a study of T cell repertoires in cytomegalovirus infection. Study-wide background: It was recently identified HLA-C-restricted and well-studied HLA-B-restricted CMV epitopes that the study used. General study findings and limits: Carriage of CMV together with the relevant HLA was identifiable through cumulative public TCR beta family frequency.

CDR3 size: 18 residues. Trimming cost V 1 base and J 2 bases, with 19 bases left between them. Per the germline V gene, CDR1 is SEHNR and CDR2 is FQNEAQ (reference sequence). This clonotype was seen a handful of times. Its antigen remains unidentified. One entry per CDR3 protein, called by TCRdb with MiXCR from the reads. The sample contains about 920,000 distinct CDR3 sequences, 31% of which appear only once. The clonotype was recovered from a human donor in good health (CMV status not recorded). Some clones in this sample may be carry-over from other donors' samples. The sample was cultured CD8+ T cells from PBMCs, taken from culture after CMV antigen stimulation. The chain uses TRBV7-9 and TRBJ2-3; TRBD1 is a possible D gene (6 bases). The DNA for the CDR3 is TGTGCCAGCAGCTTAGTAGCGACAGGTAGTCTCCTCACAGATACGCAGTATTTT. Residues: CASSLVATGSLLTDTQYF. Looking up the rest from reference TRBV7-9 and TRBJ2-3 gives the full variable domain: DTGVSQNPRHKITKRGQNVTFRCDPISEHNRLYWYRQTLGQGPEFLTYFQNEAQLEKSRLLSDRFSAERPKGSFSTLEIQRTEQGDSAMYLCASSLVATGSLLTDTQYFGPGTRLTVL.